The 15 T cell receptor beta chains reported below all come from one sample, sequenced in a study of T cells in Graves' hyperthyroidism and ophthalmopathy. Amplification yielded TCR beta CDR3 regions, with RNA transcripts as the source. HTBI primers were the set used in a first-round RT-PCR of the TCR CDR3. TCRdb used MiXCR to reprocess the multiplex PCR reads, holding one entry per CDR3 protein. In the table there are hundreds of thousands of distinct CDR3 sequences, roughly 14% of which are singletons. Source material: blood. These receptors originate from a woman in her late teens or twenties with Graves' hyperthyroidism.

The V and J genes are TRBV19 and TRBJ2-7; D gene uncertain. The CDR3 length is 10 residues. Trimming took off 9 bases at V and 5 bases at J, with 8 bases between the two ends. The germline V gene has CDR1 LNHDA and CDR2 SQIVND (reference sequence). The CDR3 bases are TGTGCCAGGGACGACCACGAGCAGTACTTC. Translating it yields CARDDHEQYF.

The chain links TRBV4-1 to TRBJ2-2, with TRBD2 as a possible D gene (6 bases). Germline CDR1 MGHRA, CDR2 YSYEKL. Deletions cut 4 bases from V and 5 bases from J, with 14 bases between. The CDR3 covers 15 residues. This CDR3 is CASSRGVARTGELFF. The CDR3 bases are TGCGCCAGCAGCCGGGGGGTAGCGCGTACCGGGGAGCTGTTTTTT.

This clonotype has at least ten counts. The rearrangement uses TRBV7-8 and TRBJ2-3; 7 nucleotides line up with TRBD2. The junction had 2 bases not matched to a gene; V was cut back by 6 bases and J by 2 bases. CDR3 length: 13 residues. Germline CDR1 SGHVS, CDR2 FQNEAQ. In nucleotides, the CDR3 is TGTGCCAGCAGGGGAGGGTACACAGATACGCAGTATTTT. It specifies CASRGGYTDTQYF. The variable domain in full, completed from reference TRBV7-8 and TRBJ2-3, reads GAGVSQSPRYKVAKRGQDVALRCDPISGHVSLFWYQQALGQGPEFLTYFQNEAQLDKSGLPSDRFFAERPEGSVSTLKIQRTQQEDSAVYLCASRGGYTDTQYFGPGTRLTVL.

The CDR3 coding sequence is TGTGCCAGTAGTATAGAAACTACAGGGTTGAACACTGAAGCTTTCTTT. Encoded protein: CASSIETTGLNTEAFF. V gene TRBV19 combines with J gene TRBJ1-1, with D possibly matching TRBD1 (6 bases). This CDR3 is 16 amino acids long. Trimming took off 0 bases at V and 0 bases at J, with 11 bases between the two ends. The germline CDR1 and CDR2 sequences are LNHDA and SQIVND (reference sequence).

This clonotype was recorded at least ten times. V and J are TRBV11-2 and TRBJ1-2; TRBD1 agrees at 10 bases. Germline V gene data show CDR1 as SGHAT and CDR2 as FQNNGV. After removal of 3 bases from V and 5 bases from J, the junction contained 12 bases not matched to a gene. The CDR3 runs to 17 residues. The CDR3 coding sequence is TGTGCCAGCAGCTTGGGGTCCCGGGACAGGGGAAGATATGGCTACACCTTC. This gives the protein CASSLGSRDRGRYGYTF.

This clonotype was observed many times. The DNA for the CDR3 is TGCAGTGCTAGAGGATACGGGAGTGACATTCAGTACTTC. Amino acids: CSARGYGSDIQYF. The chain couples TRBV20-1 to TRBJ2-4, with a possible D match to TRBD2 (6 bases). The germline V gene encodes CDR1 DFQATT and CDR2 SNEGSKA (reference sequence). The CDR3 is made up of 13 amino acids. V lost 1 base, J lost 8 bases, and 12 bases lay in between.

Ten or more counts support this clonotype. V and J are TRBV5-1 and TRBJ2-1; D assignment may be TRBD1 or TRBD2 (5 bases each). In germline, CDR1 is SGHRS, CDR2 YFSETQ. Trimming shortened V by 0 bases and J by 9 bases, and 13 bases separated the two germline ends. The CDR3 is 14 residues long. The CDR3 region is CASSLAPGPREQFF. In nucleotides, the CDR3 is TGCGCCAGCAGCTTGGCCCCGGGGCCTCGTGAGCAGTTCTTC.

A few counts support this clonotype. The chain is built from TRBV6-1 and TRBJ2-3; D possibly uses TRBD1 or TRBD2 (6 bases each). This CDR3 comprises 14 residues. V was cut by 7 bases and J by 0 bases, with 11 bases left in between. CDR1 and CDR2 (germline): MNHNS, SASEGT. Here the CDR3 DNA reads TGTGCCAGCACCGCGGGACACAGCACAGATACGCAGTATTTT. This gives the protein CASTAGHSTDTQYF.

At least ten counts were recorded for this clonotype. The chain uses TRBV27 and TRBJ1-2; D might be TRBD1 (5 bases). CDR3 size: 17 residues. Germline V gene data show CDR1 as MNHEY and CDR2 as SMNVEV (reference sequence). The ends were cut back, 0 bases at V and 3 bases at J, with 17 bases in the middle. The CDR3 coding sequence is TGTGCCAGCAGTTTATCGAGGGGAGGAGGGTACGACTATGGCTACACCTTC. This encodes CASSLSRGGGYDYGYTF.

This clonotype occurred many times. CDR3 loop: CASSQAIGAWTEAFF. CDR3 sequence (DNA): TGTGCCAGCAGCCAAGCAATAGGGGCTTGGACTGAAGCTTTCTTT. The V and J genes are TRBV4-2 and TRBJ1-1; D is possibly TRBD1 (5 bases). Looked up from germline, CDR1 is LGHNA and CDR2 is YNFKEQ. The V and J ends lost 1 base and 5 bases respectively, with 14 bases between them. The CDR3 is 15 amino acids.

V is TRBV2 and J is TRBJ1-1, with TRBD1 matching 8 bases. CDR3 size: 14 residues. With V trimmed by 6 bases and J by 1 base, 4 bases remained unmatched. The V gene's germline CDR1 is SNHLY and CDR2 FYNNEI. CDR3 protein: CASSGRGQNTEAFF. In DNA, the CDR3 is TGTGCCAGCAGCGGCAGGGGGCAGAACACTGAAGCTTTCTTT.

This clonotype was seen ten or more times. The genes are TRBV2 and TRBJ2-4; either TRBD1 or TRBD2 may supply D (5 bases each). The V end lost 6 bases, the J end lost 3 bases, and 15 bases lay between the germline ends. This CDR3 comprises 15 residues. The V gene's germline CDR1 is SNHLY and CDR2 FYNNEI. The CDR3 DNA follows: TGTGCCAGCAGGACTATAACAGGTGGCAAAAACATTCAGTACTTC. Translated, it gives CASRTITGGKNIQYF. Variable domain in full (rest from reference TRBV2 and TRBJ2-4): EPEVTQTPSHQVTQMGQEVILRCVPISNHLYFYWYRQILGQKVEFLVSFYNNEISEKSEIFDDQFSVERPDGSNFTLKIRSTKLEDSAMYFCASRTITGGKNIQYFGAGTRLSVL.

The V and J genes are TRBV18 and TRBJ1-3, with 7 nucleotides matching TRBD1. The CDR3 spans 15 residues. J was trimmed by 4 bases and V by 5 bases; bases with no gene match: 8. Germline V CDR1 and CDR2: KGHSH, LQKENI. DNA for the CDR3: TGTGCCAGCTCAGAATTCGGGACAGCCGGAAACACCATATATTTT. Translating gives CASSEFGTAGNTIYF.

The chain combines TRBV10-3 with TRBJ2-1; D not resolved. This CDR3 contains 11 residues. V was cut by 8 bases and J by 8 bases, with 10 bases left in between. The germline CDR1 and CDR2 sequences are ENHRY and SYGVKD. CDR3 region: CAIGLADEQFF. In DNA, the CDR3 is TGTGCCATCGGATTGGCTGATGAGCAGTTCTTC.

This clonotype was counted at least ten times. The V call is TRBV12-5, the J call TRBJ1-2; TRBD1 aligns across 7 bases. Per germline, CDR1 LGHNT and CDR2 FRNRAP. J lost 0 bases, V lost 1 base, and 8 bases had no gene match. The CDR3 is 17 amino acids. The CDR3 loop reads CASGLALGQSPNYGYTF. The CDR3 DNA reads as TGTGCTAGTGGTTTGGCTTTGGGACAGTCCCCTAACTATGGCTACACCTTC.